The 23 T cell receptor gamma chains below come from one sample, sequenced in a study of Vδ1+ human thymocytes. Extracted RNA was reverse transcribed into cDNA. CDR3 amplicons came from multiplex PCR with pooled V-gene forward and constant-region reverse primers. TCRdb reran clone calling via CATT on the multiplex PCR reads. This sample has tens of thousands of gamma-chain clones, with around 18% found just once. No antigen has been identified for these receptors. Whole-study results and caveats: Highly polyclonal TRG and TRD repertoires with Gaussian CDR3 length distributions appeared in thymus.

The sequencing sample was made of Vdelta1+ gamma-delta thymocytes from the thymus. This sample's subset: FACS-sorted CD3+ TCRalphabeta- TCRVdelta1+ TCRVdelta2- thymocytes. These receptors were collected from a boy less than two years old who had congenital heart surgery.

This clone was recorded a few times. The chain couples TRGV9 to TRGJ1 or TRGJ2. V shed 0 bases and J 6 bases; nucleotides not matched to a gene: 5. Germline CDR1 GITISATS, CDR2 ISYDGTV (reference sequence). This CDR3 is built from 13 residues. The CDR3 spells CALWEVQAYKKLF. In DNA form, the CDR3 reads TGTGCCTTGTGGGAGGTGCAAGCTTATAAGAAACTCTTT.

The V call is TRGV5, the J call TRGJ1 or TRGJ2. V shed 0 bases and J 6 bases; nucleotides not matched to a gene: 8. This CDR3 is built from 14 residues. CDR1 and CDR2 from the germline V gene are VINAFY and YDVSNSKD. CDR3: CATWDRPICYKKLF. CDR3 DNA: TGTGCCACCTGGGACAGGCCAATTTGTTATAAGAAACTCTTT.

This clone was counted a few times. This sequence joins TRGV4 and TRGJ1 or TRGJ2. This CDR3 has 14 amino acids. Germline V gene data show CDR1 as EGSTGY and CDR2 as YDSYTSSV. V trimming: 6 bases; J trimming: 4 bases; junction bases outside the gene matches: 12. The CDR3 spells CATWIPHPYYKKLF. CDR3 DNA sequence: TGTGCCACCTGGATACCTCACCCCTATTATAAGAAACTCTTT.

This clone was picked up a small number of times. The chain is built from TRGV9 and TRGJ1 or TRGJ2. The CDR3 extends over 12 amino acids. V dropped 0 bases and J dropped 9; count of bases not matched to a gene: 5. Germline CDR1 GITISATS, CDR2 ISYDGTV (reference sequence). The CDR3 DNA reads as TGTGCCTTGTGGGAGGTGCCCGGTAAGAAACTCTTT. Protein sequence: CALWEVPGKKLF.

The rearrangement links TRGV2 to TRGJ1 or TRGJ2. CDR1 and CDR2 from the germline V gene are EGSNGY and YDSYNSKV. The CDR3 length is 14 residues. V lost 2 bases to trimming and J lost 8 bases; unmatched junction nucleotides: 12. Written as DNA, the CDR3 is TGTGCCACCTGGGACGCCCGGAGTGAGGATAAGAAACTCTTT. This sequence encodes CATWDARSEDKKLF.

As to this clone: This may be a read error: a much more frequent sequence differs by one nucleotide. The chain employs TRGV2 and TRGJ1 or TRGJ2. The CDR3 loop spans 12 amino acids. In germline, CDR1 is EGSNGY, CDR2 YDSYNSKV. The trim removed 4 bases at V and 4 bases at J, leaving 4 bases unmatched. CDR3: CATWEKYYKKLF. The CDR3 DNA reads as TGTGCCACCTGGGAGAAATATTATAAGAAACTCTTT.

Remarks on this clone: Other nucleotide sequences in the sample specify the same CDR3. V usage is TRGV2 and J usage is TRGJ1 or TRGJ2. The CDR3 sequence is 11 residues long. The germline CDR1 and CDR2 sequences are EGSNGY and YDSYNSKV. J gave up 11 bases and V 0 bases, and 4 bases lay outside the gene matches. The CDR3 DNA reads as TGTGCCACCTGGGACGGGAATCAGAAACTCTTT. It translates to CATWDGNQKLF.

Points on this clone: This may come from a read error, since a much larger clone is one base off. Other DNA sequences in this sample translate to the same CDR3. V is TRGV2 and J is TRGJP2. Germline V gene sequence: CDR1 EGSNGY, CDR2 YDSYNSKV. After removal of 0 bases from V and 1 base from J, the junction contained 2 bases not matched to a gene. The CDR3 length is 15 residues. For the CDR3, the DNA is TGTGCCACCTGGGACGGGCCTAGTAGTGATTGGATCAAGACGTTT. Its translation is CATWDGPSSDWIKTF.

The rearrangement uses TRGV3 and TRGJ1 or TRGJ2. Germline V gene lookup returns CDR1 VTNTFY and CDR2 YDVSTARD (reference sequence). This CDR3 contains 10 residues. With V trimmed by 6 bases and J by 12 bases, 8 bases remained unmatched. CDR3 protein: CATWHFGKLF. The CDR3, as DNA: TGTGCCACCTGGCACTTTGGGAAACTCTTT.

V is TRGV4 and J is TRGJ1 or TRGJ2. The V and J ends lost 4 bases and 0 bases, in that order; junction bases with no gene match: 6. Germline V gene lookup returns CDR1 EGSTGY and CDR2 YDSYTSSV. The CDR3 is 14 amino acids. The CDR3 coding sequence is TGTGCCACCTGGGAACTCGCGAATTATTATAAGAAACTCTTT. Amino acid sequence: CATWELANYYKKLF.

V and J are TRGV9 and TRGJ1 or TRGJ2. CDR3 length: 15 amino acids. Germline CDR1 and CDR2: GITISATS and ISYDGTV (reference sequence). The V and J ends lost 0 bases and 1 base, in that order; junction bases with no gene match: 6. The CDR3 protein is CALWEVDPNYYKKLF. The CDR3, as DNA: TGTGCCTTGTGGGAGGTGGATCCCAATTATTATAAGAAACTCTTT.

This clone was detected a few times. The V gene is TRGV2, the J gene TRGJ1 or TRGJ2. The CDR3 consists of 15 residues. The ends lost 0 bases at V and 2 bases at J; junction bases unmatched: 7. Germline assignment: CDR1 EGSNGY and CDR2 YDSYNSKV. As DNA, the CDR3 is TGTGCCACCTGGGACGGGCAACGGGATTATTATAAGAAACTCTTT. Protein sequence: CATWDGQRDYYKKLF.

V usage is TRGV9 and J usage is TRGJ1 or TRGJ2. Germline CDR1 and CDR2: GITISATS and ISYDGTV (reference sequence). The CDR3 covers 12 residues. With 2 bases clipped from V and 9 bases from J, the junction kept 7 bases outside the gene matches. CDR3 in amino acids: CALWEGWTKKLF. In nucleotides, the CDR3 is TGTGCCTTGTGGGAGGGCTGGACTAAGAAACTCTTT.

This clone was recorded a few times. The same CDR3 is also encoded by other DNA sequences in this sample. The rearrangement links TRGV2 to TRGJ1 or TRGJ2. J was trimmed by 11 bases and V by 0 bases; bases with no gene match: 7. The CDR3 extends over 12 amino acids. Per germline, CDR1 EGSNGY and CDR2 YDSYNSKV. The CDR3 DNA is TGTGCCACCTGGGACGGGCCTTTAGAGAAACTCTTT. The encoded protein is CATWDGPLEKLF.

This clone was detected a few times. The TCRdb protein, from a much larger clone, departs from this DNA's translation at residue 5, likely by read error; the protein shown derives from the DNA. V gene TRGV4 combines with J gene TRGJ1 or TRGJ2. The CDR3 has 11 residues. V was clipped by 6 bases and J by 7 bases; unmatched bases: 6. Germline V lookup: CDR1 EGSTGY, CDR2 YDSYTSSV. The CDR3 sequence is CATWYGYKKLF. In DNA form, the CDR3 reads TGTGCCACCTGGTACGGGTATAAGAAACTCTTT.

V usage is TRGV3 and J usage is TRGJP. The CDR3 has 16 residues. In germline, CDR1 is VTNTFY, CDR2 YDVSTARD (reference sequence). The V gene end was trimmed by 1 base and the J gene end by 5 bases; junction bases not matched to a gene: 2. CDR3 nucleotide sequence: TGTGCCACCTGGGACAGAAAAGAGTTGGGCAAAAAAATCAAGGTATTT. The encoded protein is CATWDRKELGKKIKVF.

V usage is TRGV9 and J usage is TRGJP. The CDR3 is 15 amino acids. In germline, CDR1 is GITISATS, CDR2 ISYDGTV (reference sequence). V lost 5 bases to trimming and J lost 7 bases; unmatched junction nucleotides: 5. CDR3 nucleotides: TGTGCCTTGTGGGGCCCGGAGTTGGGCAAAAAAATCAAGGTATTT. Translation gives CALWGPELGKKIKVF.

The chain couples TRGV3 to TRGJ1 or TRGJ2. The CDR3 is made up of 15 amino acids. The junction had 11 bases not matched to a gene; V was cut back by 3 bases and J by 3 bases. Germline V CDR1 and CDR2: VTNTFY, YDVSTARD (reference sequence). The CDR3 DNA sequence: TGTGCCACCTGGGACTACAAAGCGGGTTATTATAAGAAACTCTTT. This gives the protein CATWDYKAGYYKKLF.

The chain links TRGV3 to TRGJ1 or TRGJ2. CDR3 length: 14 residues. CDR1 is VTNTFY, CDR2 YDVSTARD, per germline (reference sequence). Trimming cost V 3 bases and J 0 bases; bases outside gene matches: 5. The CDR3 reads CATWDWENYYKKLF. The CDR3 DNA sequence: TGTGCCACCTGGGACTGGGAGAATTATTATAAGAAACTCTTT.

This clone has just a few counts. The chain joins TRGV3 to TRGJ1 or TRGJ2. This CDR3 has 13 residues. V lost 3 bases and J lost 5; bases outside the gene matches: 7. Germline CDR1 and CDR2: VTNTFY and YDVSTARD (reference sequence). CDR3 residues: CATWDVWHYKKLF. The CDR3 DNA sequence: TGTGCCACCTGGGACGTTTGGCATTATAAGAAACTCTTT.

This clone was picked up a small number of times. The genes are TRGV4 and TRGJ1 or TRGJ2. The ends lost 4 bases at V and 5 bases at J; junction bases unmatched: 11. The germline gives CDR1 EGSTGY, CDR2 YDSYTSSV. This CDR3 has 14 amino acids. The CDR3 protein is CATWDCPGDYKKLF. The DNA of the CDR3 is TGTGCCACCTGGGACTGCCCCGGGGATTATAAGAAACTCTTT.

This clone was seen only a few times. V usage is TRGV3 and J usage is TRGJ1 or TRGJ2. This CDR3 region has 14 residues. Losses at the gene ends were 2 bases for V and 5 bases for J; bases not matched to a gene: 9. CDR1 and CDR2 from the germline V gene are VTNTFY and YDVSTARD (reference sequence). The CDR3 bases are TGTGCCACCTGGGACACCAAAAGGGATTATAAGAAACTCTTT. Its translation is CATWDTKRDYKKLF.

This clone was recorded a few times. The chain uses TRGV9 and TRGJ1 or TRGJ2. The junction had 5 bases not matched to a gene; V was cut back by 2 bases and J by 7 bases. CDR1 and CDR2 from the germline V gene are GITISATS and ISYDGTV (reference sequence). This CDR3 is 12 amino acids long. The CDR3: CALWEAPYKKLF. CDR3 bases: TGTGCCTTGTGGGAGGCTCCATATAAGAAACTCTTT.